The text below deals with one T cell receptor beta chain. Its antigen remains unidentified. The data derive from a study of vaccination effects on CD4 cells after COVID-19. The study's findings and limits: At late timepoints after vaccination, vaccine- and infection-induced clones shrank markedly.

Before any sequencing was done, the ViraFEST assay used viral peptide pools to expand antigen-specific CD4+ T cells. Subsequent to 10 days of culture, CD4+ T cells were isolated. According to the study, vaccine recipients showed no prior SARS-CoV-2 infection and negative nucleocapsid antibodies. This table comes from immunoSEQ multiplex PCR, and its TCRdb copy is limited to in-frame clones, with some not included. Among tens of thousands of clones listed, about two thirds were seen once. The CDR3 extends over 12 amino acids. Trimming took 1 base from V and 10 from J, leaving 10 bases between them. CDR1 and CDR2 (germline): SEHNR, FQNEAQ (reference sequence).

The material sequenced was CD4+ T cells from PBMCs cultured with SARS-CoV-2 spike peptides, taken before COVID-19 vaccination. The source of this sequence is a human donor who received a COVID-19 vaccine. J is TRBJ1-1 and V is TRBV7-9, with D unclear. This CDR3 is CASSLGDSGAFF. The CDR3 bases are TGTGCCAGCAGCTTAGGGGATTCTGGAGCTTTCTTT.